The following is a TCR beta chain sequence with its context. This CDR3 fails to terminate in the conserved phenylalanine or tryptophan, so it likely reflects a read error. RNA was extracted from bulk tissue without any cell sorting. More than 3 cm separated this lung sample from the edge of the tumor. This specimen belongs to a study of tumor and adjacent non-tumor tissue in lung cancer. The CDR3 is made up of 14 amino acids. V was pared by 1 base and J by 11 bases, with 15 bases between. A modified ARM-PCR protocol with three rounds of nested PCR amplified TCRbeta. TCRdb recomputed calls from the multiplex PCR reads with MiXCR, one row per CDR3 protein. Of 85,000 or so distinct CDR3 sequences listed, around three quarters are singletons.

Sequences were obtained from distant non-tumor lung tissue. The receptor comes from a woman in her forties or fifties with non-small cell lung cancer. This chain uses TRBV12-3 or TRBV12-4 with TRBJ1-5; D is unresolved. The CDR3 sequence: CASSLVDSNQSQHY. The CDR3 DNA sequence: TGTGCCAGCAGTTTAGTGGATAGCAACCAGTCCCAGCATTAT.